Listed below are T cell receptor beta chains from one sample, sequenced in a study of T-cell reconstitution after alpha-beta-depleted transplantation in children. TCRdb reprocessed the PCR reads via MiXCR and lists one record per CDR3 protein. The sample holds about 980,000 distinct CDR3 sequences; 25% to 35% are singletons and the top ten take about 28%. This material consisted of PBMCs, mostly from graft donor cells, taken 360 days after TCRalphabeta/CD19-depleted stem cell transplant. These receptors all come from a boy less than two years old who had a stem cell transplant for SCID, so the T cells may come from the graft donor. Each CDR3 is given with its conserved first and last residue. The order of the fields is clone size, D gene, CDR3 length, V gene, J gene, CDR3 DNA, CDR3 protein. The D gene is left open where the match is weak. Clone size, where shown, is once, few, many, or a class for clones that have expanded.

>NA|NA|15|TRBV27|TRBJ1-6
TGTGCCAGCAGGGACAGCGTCTCCTATAATTCACCCCTCCACTTT
CASRDSVSYNSPLHF
>NA|NA|14|TRBV4-3|TRBJ1-2
TGCGCCAGCAGCCAAGAAGGCGTCAGGGGCGGCTACACCTTC
CASSQEGVRGGYTF
>many|NA|13|TRBV4-1|TRBJ2-2
TGCGCCAGCAGTGGCATGCCGATCGGGGAGCTGTTTTTT
CASSGMPIGELFF
>NA|TRBD2|13|TRBV15|TRBJ2-3
TGTGCCACCAGCCGGGACTACCCAGGTACGCAGTATTTT
CATSRDYPGTQYF
>NA|NA|16|TRBV20-1|TRBJ2-2
TGCAGTGCTAGACCCATCGGGGGCCCGAACACCGGGGAGCTGTTTTTT
CSARPIGGPNTGELFF
>few|TRBD1|14|TRBV12-3/TRBV12-4|TRBJ2-7
TGTGCCAGCAGTCCGGTGACAGGGACCTACGAGCAGTACTTC
CASSPVTGTYEQYF
>few|TRBD1|15|TRBV4-3|TRBJ1-6
TGCGCCAGCAGCCACCAGGGACAGGGTCCCTCGCCCCTCCACTTT
CASSHQGQGPSPLHF
>few|TRBD1|12|TRBV29-1|TRBJ2-1
TGCAGCGTTGGACCACAGGGGAATGAGCAGTTCTTC
CSVGPQGNEQFF
>few|NA|14|TRBV3-1|TRBJ1-5
TGTGCCAGCAGTCCCCGTGCGAGCAATCAGCCCCAGCATTTT
CASSPRASNQPQHF
>NA|NA|16|TRBV12-3/TRBV12-4|TRBJ1-6
TGTGCCAGCAGTTTTAACGGGCGGGGTGCAAATTCACCCCTCCACTTT
CASSFNGRGANSPLHF
>NA|TRBD1|14|TRBV24-1|TRBJ2-7
TGTGCCACCAGTGGCGACAGGGGTACTGACGAGCAGTACTTC
CATSGDRGTDEQYF
>NA|NA|16|TRBV10-3|TRBJ1-4
TGTGCCATCAGTGAGTCGGGCGGGTCCTTTGATGAAAAACTGTTTTTT
CAISESGGSFDEKLFF
>few|TRBD1|15|TRBV4-2|TRBJ2-5
TGTGCCAGCAGCCAAGGACAGGGGAATCAAGAGACCCAGTACTTC
CASSQGQGNQETQYF
>NA|NA|18|TRBV4-1|TRBJ1-4
TGCGCCAGCAGCCAAATTACGGTTAAGATGTCATCAGGCGAAAAACTGTTTTTT
CASSQITVKMSSGEKLFF
>few|NA|14|TRBV7-3|TRBJ2-1
TGTGCCAGCAGCCCCTCGAACTCCTACAATGAGCAGTTCTTC
CASSPSNSYNEQFF